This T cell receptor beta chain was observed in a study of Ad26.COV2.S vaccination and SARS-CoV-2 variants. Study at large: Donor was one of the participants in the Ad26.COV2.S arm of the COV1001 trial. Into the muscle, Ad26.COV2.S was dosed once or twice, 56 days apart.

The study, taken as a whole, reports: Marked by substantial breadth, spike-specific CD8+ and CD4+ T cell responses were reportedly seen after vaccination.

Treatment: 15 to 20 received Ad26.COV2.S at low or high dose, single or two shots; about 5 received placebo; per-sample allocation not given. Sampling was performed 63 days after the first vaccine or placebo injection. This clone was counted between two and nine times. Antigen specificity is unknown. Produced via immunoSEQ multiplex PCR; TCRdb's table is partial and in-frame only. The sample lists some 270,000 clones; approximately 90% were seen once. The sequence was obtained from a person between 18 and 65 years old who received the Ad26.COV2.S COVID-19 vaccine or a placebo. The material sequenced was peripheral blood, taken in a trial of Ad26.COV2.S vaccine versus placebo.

The CDR3 protein is CAWSRRRLGNTIYF. Here the CDR3 DNA reads TGTGCCTGGAGTCGTCGCAGATTGGGAAACACCATATATTTT. The chain couples TRBV30 to TRBJ1-3, with D uncertain. The CDR3 sequence is 14 residues long. V lost 2 bases and J 4 bases, leaving 12 bases between the germline ends. Germline CDR1 is GTSNPN and CDR2 is SVGIG (reference sequence).